This entry lists 15 T cell receptor beta chains sequenced from one sample in a study of T cells in Graves' hyperthyroidism and ophthalmopathy. RNA transcripts yielded amplified TCR beta CDR3 regions. The TCR CDR3 first-round RT-PCR relied on the HTBI primer set. One entry per CDR3 protein results from TCRdb running MiXCR on the multiplex PCR reads. The table lists nearly 600,000 distinct CDR3 sequences, approximately 15% of them singletons. The sequenced sample consisted of blood. These TCRs come from a woman aged 25 to 39 with Graves' hyperthyroidism that later progressed to Graves' ophthalmopathy.

This clonotype has ten or more counts. The chain carries TRBV6-2 or TRBV6-3 and TRBJ2-7, with D maybe TRBD1 (6 bases). The germline V gene encodes CDR1 MNHEY and CDR2 SVGEGT. The V end lost 0 bases, the J end lost 2 bases, and 11 bases lay between the germline ends. The CDR3 spans 15 residues. Here the CDR3 DNA reads TGTGCCAGCAGTTACTCCCGGGACAATCCCTACGAGCAGTACTTC. Protein sequence: CASSYSRDNPYEQYF.

Ten or more counts support this clonotype. The chain carries TRBV7-2 and TRBJ1-5; D is uncertain. The CDR3 is made up of 17 amino acids. Germline V lookup: CDR1 SGHTA, CDR2 FQGNSA. The V gene lost 1 base and the J gene lost 1 base, with 14 bases spanning the gap. The CDR3 protein is CASSLGVTGSSNQPQHF. The CDR3 bases are TGTGCCAGCAGCTTAGGTGTGACGGGGAGCAGCAATCAGCCCCAGCATTTT.

This clonotype was observed a few times. The chain couples TRBV28 to TRBJ2-2; TRBD1 matches 10 bases. CDR1 and CDR2 (germline): MDHEN, SYDVKM. Trimming at V came to 6 bases and at J to 8 bases, leaving 6 bases not matched to a gene. The CDR3 runs 14 residues. CDR3 region: CASRTGTGVGELFF. CDR3 nucleotide sequence: TGTGCCAGCAGAACCGGGACAGGGGTTGGGGAGCTGTTTTTT.

At least ten counts were recorded for this clonotype. The chain recombines TRBV6-1 with TRBJ2-5, with 7 bases lining up with TRBD1. Germline CDR1 is MNHNS and CDR2 is SASEGT. The ends lost 3 bases at V and 4 bases at J; junction bases unmatched: 8. The CDR3 loop spans 15 amino acids. As DNA, the CDR3 is TGTGCCAGCAGTGAGACGACAGGGTTGCCAGAGACCCAGTACTTC. It encodes CASSETTGLPETQYF.

The chain uses TRBV30 and TRBJ2-3, with D uncertain. Germline values: CDR1 GTSNPN, CDR2 SVGIG (reference sequence). Trimming pared 3 bases from V and 4 bases from J, leaving 11 bases between. This CDR3 is 13 amino acids long. In nucleotides, the CDR3 is TGTGCCTGGAGCCTTACGGGTTCAGATACGCAGTATTTT. Translating gives CAWSLTGSDTQYF.

This clonotype was recorded many times. J is TRBJ1-2 and V is TRBV7-2; 9 bases agree with TRBD1. V was pared by 6 bases and J by 7 bases, with 6 bases of the junction left unmatched. The CDR3 has 13 amino acids. Germline V CDR1 and CDR2: SGHTA, FQGNSA. CDR3 in DNA: TGTGCCAGCAGGACACAGGGGGCGCGTGGCTACACCTTC. It is translated as CASRTQGARGYTF.

This clonotype was seen ten or more times. This sequence joins TRBV10-3 and TRBJ2-5; D is ambiguous. This CDR3 region has 15 residues. Per germline, CDR1 ENHRY and CDR2 SYGVKD. Trimming removed 3 bases at V and 1 base at J, with 12 bases between. Here the CDR3 reads CAISDGGPLQETQYF. The CDR3 bases are TGTGCCATCAGTGACGGCGGACCCCTCCAAGAGACCCAGTACTTC.

This clonotype has at least ten counts. The chain recombines TRBV27 with TRBJ2-7; D may be TRBD2 (6 bases). The CDR3 spans 16 residues. CDR1 MNHEY and CDR2 SMNVEV come from the germline V gene (reference sequence). V was pared by 2 bases and J by 2 bases, with 16 bases between. The CDR3 loop is CASSLLGIGGTYEQYF. In DNA form, the CDR3 reads TGTGCCAGCAGTTTACTGGGGATTGGAGGGACCTACGAGCAGTACTTC.

This clonotype was seen at least ten times. The rearrangement uses TRBV7-8 and TRBJ2-1; TRBD1 agrees at 11 bases. The CDR3 is made up of 17 amino acids. V was pared by 5 bases and J by 7 bases, with 13 bases of the junction left unmatched. Germline assignment: CDR1 SGHVS and CDR2 FQNEAQ. The CDR3 sequence is CASSPTFGQGAGNEQFF. CDR3 DNA sequence: TGTGCCAGCAGCCCTACCTTTGGACAGGGGGCAGGAAATGAGCAGTTCTTC. The full variable domain, with the rest looked up from reference TRBV7-8 and TRBJ2-1, is GAGVSQSPRYKVAKRGQDVALRCDPISGHVSLFWYQQALGQGPEFLTYFQNEAQLDKSGLPSDRFFAERPEGSVSTLKIQRTQQEDSAVYLCASSPTFGQGAGNEQFFGPGTRLTVL.

This clonotype has a handful of counts. The V gene is TRBV6-4, the J gene TRBJ1-1; D remains unclear. From germline, CDR1 is MRHNA and CDR2 SNTAGT. This CDR3 is built from 14 residues. With 7 bases removed from V and 2 bases from J, the gap between germline ends came to 14 bases. CDR3 loop: CASTSVGVNTEAFF. The CDR3 nucleotides read TGTGCCAGCACCTCCGTCGGAGTTAACACTGAAGCTTTCTTT.

This clonotype came up many times. This chain connects TRBV20-1 to TRBJ1-2; D not resolved. V gave up 0 bases and J gave up 8 bases, with 13 bases separating them. The CDR3 runs 13 residues. Germline V lookup: CDR1 DFQATT, CDR2 SNEGSKA (reference sequence). The CDR3 loop is CSARDTGIAGYTF. The CDR3 coding sequence is TGCAGTGCTAGAGATACGGGGATCGCGGGCTACACCTTC.

This clonotype was recorded many times. The chain recombines TRBV20-1 with TRBJ1-4; a weak D match, TRBD1 (6 bases). Looked up from germline, CDR1 is DFQATT and CDR2 is SNEGSKA (reference sequence). V was trimmed by 0 bases and J by 0 bases, leaving 14 bases between them. This CDR3 has 17 residues. For the CDR3, the DNA is TGCAGTGCTAGAGATTGGCAGGACAGTGCAACTAATGAAAAACTGTTTTTT. Protein: CSARDWQDSATNEKLFF.

This clonotype was detected many times. The rearrangement joins TRBV19 to TRBJ2-5; 8 bases align to TRBD2. The germline gives CDR1 LNHDA, CDR2 SQIVND (reference sequence). V lost 0 bases and J lost 4; bases outside the gene matches: 10. There are 17 residues in the CDR3. The CDR3 nucleotides read TGTGCCAGTAGTATAGATCTATCCAGCGGGAGACGAGAGACCCAGTACTTC. Protein product: CASSIDLSSGRRETQYF.

The chain combines TRBV9 with TRBJ2-3; D perhaps matches TRBD1 (6 bases). The CDR3 spans 15 residues. Germline CDR1 and CDR2: SGDLS and YYNGEE. V was shortened by 3 bases and J by 0 bases, with 11 bases between the two germline ends. The CDR3 spells CASSEDRDSTDTQYF. DNA of the CDR3: TGTGCCAGCAGCGAGGACAGAGATAGCACAGATACGCAGTATTTT.

In this sample, this clonotype turned up a few times. This rearrangement joins TRBV25-1 to TRBJ1-4, with D possibly matching TRBD1 (5 bases). This CDR3 contains 15 residues. The V gene's germline CDR1 is MGHDK and CDR2 SYGVNS. The V end was cut by 3 bases, the J end by 5 bases, with 13 bases between. CDR3 in DNA: TGTGCCAGCAGTGAGGGGGGGACGGACAATGAAAAACTGTTTTTT. Translating gives CASSEGGTDNEKLFF.